These T cell receptor beta chains were read from a single sample in a study of blood T cell repertoires in COVID-19. The table came from immunoSEQ multiplex PCR; TCRdb's copy has only in-frame clones and leaves some out. The sample has around 180,000 clones; about 91% are singletons. Sequencing used PBMCs or T cells enriched from blood (not recorded which). Source of these receptors: a woman aged 40 to 50 with acute COVID-19. The CDR3 runs from the conserved cysteine through the conserved F or W. The D gene is left open where the match is weak. Some rows mark clone size as missing; the rest say once, few, many or name a class of expanded clone.

DNA,CDR3,V,size,D,J
TGTGCCAGTAGTGTGACACTCCGCACAGATACGCAGTATTTT,CASSVTLRTDTQYF,TRBV19,.,.,TRBJ2-3
TGTGCCAGCAGTCGAATTAGCGGGGGGGGGCCCTACGAGCAGTACTTC,CASSRISGGGPYEQYF,TRBV7-6,.,TRBD2,TRBJ2-7
TGTGCCAGCACCTCGGGATTTAAGCAGTACTTC,CASTSGFKQYF,TRBV12-3/TRBV12-4,many,.,TRBJ2-7
TGTGCCAGCAGCTTAGACGGGAGGGCCTCCAATGAGCAGTTCTTC,CASSLDGRASNEQFF,TRBV7-2,.,TRBD2,TRBJ2-1
TGTGCCTGGGGCCAGGGGGCTGGCAATCAGCCCCAGCATTTT,CAWGQGAGNQPQHF,TRBV30,.,TRBD1,TRBJ1-5
TGTGCCAGCAGCTCATCCCCTAGCTCTGGAAACACCATATATTTT,CASSSSPSSGNTIYF,TRBV5-4,.,.,TRBJ1-3
TGTGCCAGTAGTATAGGAGCGCCCCACCGCTACGAGCAGTACTTC,CASSIGAPHRYEQYF,TRBV19,.,.,TRBJ2-7
TGTGCCAGCAGCCCCGGTCGGGACTATGGCTACACCTTC,CASSPGRDYGYTF,TRBV7-8,few,.,TRBJ1-2
TGTGCCACCAACTCGGGACTAGCTAGGAATGAGCAGTTCTTC,CATNSGLARNEQFF,TRBV15,.,TRBD2,TRBJ2-1
TGTGCCAGCAGCAAAGGTGGACTAGCGGGGGGACGCACAGATACGCAGTATTTT,CASSKGGLAGGRTDTQYF,TRBV21-1,.,.,TRBJ2-3
TGTGCCAGCAGCCTCGCCCGGACAGCTTACAATGAGCAGTTCTTC,CASSLARTAYNEQFF,TRBV3-1/TRBV3-2,.,.,TRBJ2-1
TGTGCCAGCTCACCGAGCATGACAGGGGGACAAGAGACCCAGTACTTC,CASSPSMTGGQETQYF,TRBV18,.,TRBD1,TRBJ2-5
TGTGCCAGCAAAAGGGACAGGGATAATGAAAAACTGTTTTTT,CASKRDRDNEKLFF,TRBV2,.,TRBD1,TRBJ1-4
TGTGCCAGCAGCTTAGTAGCGGGAGCGTCAGATACGCAGTATTTT,CASSLVAGASDTQYF,TRBV7-6,once,TRBD2,TRBJ2-3
TGTGCCAGCAGCTTAGTACAACTAGCGGGGAGACACACAGATACGCAGTATTTT,CASSLVQLAGRHTDTQYF,TRBV7-2,.,TRBD2,TRBJ2-3
TGTGCCAGCAGGGGGGGACAGGGGCCCGAGCAGTACTTC,CASRGGQGPEQYF,TRBV2,.,TRBD1,TRBJ2-7
TGTGCCAGCAGCTTAGATACTAGCGGGAGTACAGATACGCAGTATTTT,CASSLDTSGSTDTQYF,TRBV7-8,once,TRBD2,TRBJ2-3
TGCGCCAGCAGCTCACAGGCAGGGAACACTGAAGCTTTCTTT,CASSSQAGNTEAFF,TRBV5-1,.,.,TRBJ1-1